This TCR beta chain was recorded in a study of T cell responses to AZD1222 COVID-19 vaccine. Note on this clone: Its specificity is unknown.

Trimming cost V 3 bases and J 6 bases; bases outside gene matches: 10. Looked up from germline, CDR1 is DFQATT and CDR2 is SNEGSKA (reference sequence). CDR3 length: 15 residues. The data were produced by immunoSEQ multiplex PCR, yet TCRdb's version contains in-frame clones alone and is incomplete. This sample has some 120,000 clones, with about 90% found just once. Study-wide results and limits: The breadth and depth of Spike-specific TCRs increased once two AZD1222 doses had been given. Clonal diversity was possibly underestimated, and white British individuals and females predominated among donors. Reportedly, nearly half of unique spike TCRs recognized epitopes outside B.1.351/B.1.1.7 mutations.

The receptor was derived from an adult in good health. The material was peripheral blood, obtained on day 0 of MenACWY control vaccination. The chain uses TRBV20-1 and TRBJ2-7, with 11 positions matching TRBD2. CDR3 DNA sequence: TGCAGTGCTAGTGGAACTAGCGGGAGATGGGGCGAGCAGTACTTC. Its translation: CSASGTSGRWGEQYF.